This is a list of T cell receptor beta chains from one sample in a study of shared clonotypes between healthy human individuals. Libraries were prepared by immunoSEQ multiplex PCR; TCRdb keeps only in-frame clonotypes and omits some of them. The data show around 2,000,000 clones, under 95% seen once. Sequenced: naive CD8+ T cells from PBMCs. The receptors come from a man between 18 and 35 years old in good health. Some clones in this sample may be carry-over from other donors' samples. Both conserved end residues are part of each CDR3. Each record gives: clone size, CDR3 length, V gene, J gene, D gene, CDR3 protein, CDR3 DNA. D genes are given only for firm matches. Expanded clones get a size class; other rows say once, few or many, or leave the size out.

clone size: few
CDR3 length: 15
V gene: TRBV28
J gene: TRBJ1-1
D gene: NA
CDR3 protein: CASSLSRTVNTEAFF
CDR3 DNA: TGTGCCAGCAGTTTATCCCGGACAGTGAACACTGAAGCTTTCTTT

clone size: few
CDR3 length: 12
V gene: TRBV7-9
J gene: TRBJ2-7
D gene: NA
CDR3 protein: CASSLVVYEQYF
CDR3 DNA: TGTGCCAGCAGCTTAGTAGTCTACGAGCAGTACTTC

clone size: NA
CDR3 length: 14
V gene: TRBV25-1
J gene: TRBJ2-3
D gene: TRBD1
CDR3 protein: CASSESRGQDTQYF
CDR3 DNA: TGTGCCAGCAGTGAGTCCAGGGGGCAAGATACGCAGTATTTT

clone size: NA
CDR3 length: 11
V gene: TRBV30
J gene: TRBJ2-7
D gene: NA
CDR3 protein: CAWSESYEQYF
CDR3 DNA: TGTGCCTGGAGTGAATCCTACGAGCAGTACTTC

clone size: NA
CDR3 length: 15
V gene: TRBV27
J gene: TRBJ2-1
D gene: NA
CDR3 protein: CASSYVGTSYNEQFF
CDR3 DNA: TGTGCCAGCAGCTACGTAGGCACCTCCTACAATGAGCAGTTCTTC

clone size: NA
CDR3 length: 15
V gene: TRBV6-1
J gene: TRBJ2-1
D gene: TRBD2
CDR3 protein: CASLKPLAGTNEQFF
CDR3 DNA: TGTGCCAGCTTAAAACCACTAGCGGGAACGAATGAGCAGTTCTTC

clone size: NA
CDR3 length: 15
V gene: TRBV12-2
J gene: TRBJ2-7
D gene: NA
CDR3 protein: CASRLTGRGRSEQYF
CDR3 DNA: TGTGCAAGTCGCTTAACCGGGCGGGGAAGGTCCGAGCAGTACTTC

clone size: NA
CDR3 length: 13
V gene: TRBV6-1
J gene: TRBJ1-5
D gene: TRBD1
CDR3 protein: CASSEVGTGAQHF
CDR3 DNA: TGTGCCAGCAGTGAAGTGGGGACAGGGGCCCAGCATTTT

clone size: few
CDR3 length: 17
V gene: TRBV5-1
J gene: TRBJ1-5
D gene: NA
CDR3 protein: CASSFGPAMGSNQPQHF
CDR3 DNA: TGCGCCAGCAGCTTTGGGCCAGCGATGGGTAGCAATCAGCCCCAGCATTTT

clone size: NA
CDR3 length: 15
V gene: TRBV5-1
J gene: TRBJ2-7
D gene: TRBD1
CDR3 protein: CASSTGQGTTYEQYF
CDR3 DNA: TGCGCCAGCAGCACAGGACAGGGGACGACCTACGAGCAGTACTTC

clone size: once
CDR3 length: 15
V gene: TRBV5-1
J gene: TRBJ2-7
D gene: TRBD1
CDR3 protein: CASSPLGQGDYEQYF
CDR3 DNA: TGCGCCAGCAGCCCCTTGGGACAGGGGGACTACGAGCAGTACTTC

clone size: few
CDR3 length: 9
V gene: TRBV9
J gene: TRBJ2-1
D gene: TRBD2
CDR3 protein: CASTSGQFF
CDR3 DNA: TGTGCCAGCACTAGCGGGCAGTTCTTC

clone size: NA
CDR3 length: 12
V gene: TRBV6-1
J gene: TRBJ2-3
D gene: TRBD2
CDR3 protein: CASWTSADTQYF
CDR3 DNA: TGTGCCAGCTGGACTAGCGCAGATACGCAGTATTTT

clone size: once
CDR3 length: 15
V gene: TRBV28
J gene: TRBJ2-3
D gene: NA
CDR3 protein: CASRSRGGSTDTQYF
CDR3 DNA: TGTGCCAGCAGATCGCGGGGCGGGAGCACAGATACGCAGTATTTT

clone size: NA
CDR3 length: 16
V gene: TRBV7-8
J gene: TRBJ1-5
D gene: NA
CDR3 protein: CASSFGRTDSNQPQHF
CDR3 DNA: TGTGCCAGCAGCTTCGGCCGGACGGATAGCAATCAGCCCCAGCATTTT

clone size: NA
CDR3 length: 11
V gene: TRBV30
J gene: TRBJ1-4
D gene: NA
CDR3 protein: CAWSEGEKLFF
CDR3 DNA: TGTGCCTGGTCGGAGGGTGAAAAACTGTTTTTT

clone size: NA
CDR3 length: 17
V gene: TRBV5-1
J gene: TRBJ1-1
D gene: NA
CDR3 protein: CASSLAYSDRLNTEAFF
CDR3 DNA: TGCGCCAGCAGCTTGGCATACTCGGACAGACTGAACACTGAAGCTTTCTTT

clone size: NA
CDR3 length: 13
V gene: TRBV5-1
J gene: TRBJ2-7
D gene: NA
CDR3 protein: CASSAGINYEQYF
CDR3 DNA: TGCGCCAGCAGCGCCGGGATTAACTACGAGCAGTACTTC

clone size: NA
CDR3 length: 16
V gene: TRBV4-3
J gene: TRBJ2-7
D gene: NA
CDR3 protein: CASSQGTNGLSYEQYF
CDR3 DNA: TGCGCCAGCAGCCAAGGAACAAACGGACTGTCCTACGAGCAGTACTTC

clone size: NA
CDR3 length: 14
V gene: TRBV27
J gene: TRBJ2-1
D gene: NA
CDR3 protein: CASTSRRGGDEQFF
CDR3 DNA: TGTGCCAGCACCTCTCGCCGGGGCGGCGATGAGCAGTTCTTC

clone size: once
CDR3 length: 16
V gene: TRBV13
J gene: TRBJ2-1
D gene: NA
CDR3 protein: CASSSQGTSPGNEQFF
CDR3 DNA: TGTGCCAGCAGCTCGCAGGGGACGTCCCCAGGGAATGAGCAGTTCTTC

clone size: NA
CDR3 length: 17
V gene: TRBV4-3
J gene: TRBJ2-1
D gene: TRBD2
CDR3 protein: CASSQDPLGEGLDEQFF
CDR3 DNA: TGCGCCAGCAGCCAAGATCCGTTGGGGGAGGGCCTGGATGAGCAGTTCTTC

clone size: NA
CDR3 length: 17
V gene: TRBV27
J gene: TRBJ2-7
D gene: TRBD2
CDR3 protein: CASSLPRLAGVIEEQYF
CDR3 DNA: TGTGCCAGCAGTTTGCCCCGACTAGCGGGAGTAATAGAAGAGCAGTACTTC

clone size: NA
CDR3 length: 16
V gene: TRBV27
J gene: TRBJ2-7
D gene: NA
CDR3 protein: CASTPGAAPGSYEQYF
CDR3 DNA: TGTGCCAGCACCCCGGGAGCCGCCCCCGGCTCCTACGAGCAGTACTTC

clone size: NA
CDR3 length: 14
V gene: TRBV28
J gene: TRBJ2-1
D gene: TRBD2
CDR3 protein: CASSPRTSGNEQFF
CDR3 DNA: TGTGCCAGCAGTCCAAGGACTAGCGGGAATGAGCAGTTCTTC

clone size: once
CDR3 length: 15
V gene: TRBV6-5
J gene: TRBJ2-1
D gene: TRBD1
CDR3 protein: CASSHRGIKYNEQFF
CDR3 DNA: TGTGCCAGCAGTCACAGGGGGATAAAGTACAATGAGCAGTTCTTC

clone size: NA
CDR3 length: 14
V gene: TRBV27
J gene: TRBJ2-1
D gene: TRBD2
CDR3 protein: CASSLLGLAHEQFF
CDR3 DNA: TGTGCCAGCAGTTTACTGGGACTAGCTCATGAGCAGTTCTTC

clone size: few
CDR3 length: 14
V gene: TRBV28
J gene: TRBJ1-2
D gene: NA
CDR3 protein: CASSFNRKFYGYTF
CDR3 DNA: TGTGCCAGCAGTTTTAACAGAAAGTTCTATGGCTACACCTTC

clone size: NA
CDR3 length: 16
V gene: TRBV7-8
J gene: TRBJ2-3
D gene: TRBD2
CDR3 protein: CASSTTSVALRDTQYF
CDR3 DNA: TGTGCCAGCAGCACGACTAGCGTTGCCTTGAGGGATACGCAGTATTTT

clone size: NA
CDR3 length: 14
V gene: TRBV7-9
J gene: TRBJ2-1
D gene: NA
CDR3 protein: CASSLGGEADEQFF
CDR3 DNA: TGTGCCAGCAGCTTAGGGGGAGAGGCGGATGAGCAGTTCTTC

clone size: NA
CDR3 length: 17
V gene: TRBV11-2
J gene: TRBJ2-2
D gene: NA
CDR3 protein: CASSLEGRVANTGELFF
CDR3 DNA: TGTGCCAGCAGCTTAGAGGGCAGGGTAGCGAACACCGGGGAGCTGTTTTTT

clone size: NA
CDR3 length: 16
V gene: TRBV7-7
J gene: TRBJ2-3
D gene: TRBD2
CDR3 protein: CASSLALMGGEDTQYF
CDR3 DNA: TGTGCCAGCAGCTTAGCGCTGATGGGAGGGGAAGATACGCAGTATTTT

clone size: NA
CDR3 length: 14
V gene: TRBV11-2
J gene: TRBJ2-7
D gene: NA
CDR3 protein: CASSLGTDPYEQYF
CDR3 DNA: TGTGCCAGCAGCCTCGGTACAGACCCCTACGAGCAGTACTTC

clone size: NA
CDR3 length: 16
V gene: TRBV7-8
J gene: TRBJ2-7
D gene: NA
CDR3 protein: CASSLARPGVAYEQYF
CDR3 DNA: TGTGCCAGCAGCTTAGCGCGCCCGGGAGTAGCCTACGAGCAGTACTTC

clone size: NA
CDR3 length: 16
V gene: TRBV7-2
J gene: TRBJ2-7
D gene: NA
CDR3 protein: CASSLADSASSYEQYF
CDR3 DNA: TGTGCCAGCAGCTTAGCGGACAGTGCCAGCTCCTACGAGCAGTACTTC

clone size: NA
CDR3 length: 15
V gene: TRBV19
J gene: TRBJ2-7
D gene: TRBD2
CDR3 protein: CASRLSSGGSYEQYF
CDR3 DNA: TGTGCCAGTCGCCTTTCGTCGGGAGGTTCCTACGAGCAGTACTTC

clone size: NA
CDR3 length: 15
V gene: TRBV27
J gene: TRBJ2-5
D gene: NA
CDR3 protein: CASSLGPRYQETQYF
CDR3 DNA: TGTGCCAGCAGTTTGGGGCCGAGGTACCAAGAGACCCAGTACTTC

clone size: NA
CDR3 length: 14
V gene: TRBV28
J gene: TRBJ2-7
D gene: NA
CDR3 protein: CATNLRDKPYEQYF
CDR3 DNA: TGTGCCACCAATCTCCGGGACAAGCCCTACGAGCAGTACTTC

clone size: NA
CDR3 length: 13
V gene: TRBV15
J gene: TRBJ2-1
D gene: TRBD1
CDR3 protein: CATWDRIYNEQFF
CDR3 DNA: TGTGCCACCTGGGACAGAATCTACAATGAGCAGTTCTTC

clone size: NA
CDR3 length: 15
V gene: TRBV21-1
J gene: TRBJ2-5
D gene: NA
CDR3 protein: CASSRKGAAYETQYF
CDR3 DNA: TGTGCCAGCAGCAGAAAGGGAGCGGCCTATGAGACCCAGTACTTC

clone size: NA
CDR3 length: 13
V gene: TRBV19
J gene: TRBJ1-3
D gene: NA
CDR3 protein: CASSIGSGNTIYF
CDR3 DNA: TGTGCCAGTAGTATAGGTTCCGGAAACACCATATATTTT

clone size: once
CDR3 length: 15
V gene: TRBV27
J gene: TRBJ2-7
D gene: TRBD2
CDR3 protein: CASSLYGTSAHEQYF
CDR3 DNA: TGTGCCAGCAGTTTATACGGGACTAGCGCCCACGAGCAGTACTTC

clone size: NA
CDR3 length: 13
V gene: TRBV9
J gene: TRBJ2-7
D gene: NA
CDR3 protein: CASSTTTSYEQYF
CDR3 DNA: TGTGCCAGCAGCACAACGACCTCCTACGAGCAGTACTTC

clone size: NA
CDR3 length: 16
V gene: TRBV11-3
J gene: TRBJ2-1
D gene: NA
CDR3 protein: CASSFQGGSSYNEQFF
CDR3 DNA: TGTGCCAGCAGTTTCCAGGGCGGTTCCTCCTACAATGAGCAGTTCTTC